This entry lists 20 T cell receptor beta chains sequenced from one sample in a study of blood T cell repertoires in COVID-19. TCRdb keeps only in-frame clones here, not all; method: immunoSEQ multiplex PCR. The data contain under 110,000 clones, 90% to 95% of them singletons. Material: peripheral blood. The receptors come from a middle-aged man with acute or convalescent COVID-19.

This sequence joins TRBV6-5 and TRBJ1-4, with 12 bases fitting TRBD1. The germline gives CDR1 MNHEY, CDR2 SVGAGI. The V and J ends lost 6 bases and 6 bases, in that order; junction bases with no gene match: 5. This CDR3 spans 15 amino acids. The CDR3 sequence is CASRTGTGGDEKLFF. The CDR3 DNA sequence: TGTGCCAGCAGGACCGGGACAGGGGGCGATGAAAAACTGTTTTTT.

The J gene is TRBJ2-7, the V gene TRBV3-1 (or the pseudogene TRBV3-2), with 8 bases fitting TRBD2. Germline V gene data show CDR1 as LGHDT and CDR2 as YNNKEL (reference sequence). The CDR3 totals 13 residues. J was trimmed by 6 bases and V by 1 base; bases with no gene match: 2. CDR3 nucleotides: TGTGCCAGCAGCCAAGTGCGGGGGGTCGAGCAGTACTTC. Protein sequence: CASSQVRGVEQYF.

This clone was counted once. This chain joins TRBV7-9 and TRBJ2-7; 8 bases fit TRBD1. V trimming: 5 bases; J trimming: 0 bases; junction bases outside the gene matches: 3. Looked up from germline, CDR1 is SEHNR and CDR2 is FQNEAQ (reference sequence). The CDR3 is 14 amino acids. The CDR3 nucleotides read TGTGCCAGCAGCCCGGGACAGGTCTCCTACGAGCAGTACTTC. Translation: CASSPGQVSYEQYF.

The gene calls are TRBV19 and TRBJ1-4; D is undetermined. Per the germline V gene, CDR1 is LNHDA and CDR2 is SQIVND (reference sequence). V lost 9 bases and J lost 8, with 7 bases in between. The CDR3 runs to 10 residues. CDR3 sequence (DNA): TGTGCCAGGGGGAGCGAAAAACTGTTTTTT. Translation gives CARGSEKLFF. The full variable domain, its missing parts supplied by reference TRBV19 and TRBJ1-4, is DGGITQSPKYLFRKEGQNVTLSCEQNLNHDAMYWYRQDPGQGLRLIYYSQIVNDFQKGDIAEGYSVSREKKESFPLTVTSAQKNPTAFYLCARGSEKLFFGSGTQLSVL.

V and J are TRBV9 and TRBJ1-2; perhaps TRBD1 as D (6 bases). The CDR3 totals 17 residues. Looked up from germline, CDR1 is SGDLS and CDR2 is YYNGEE. The V and J ends lost 0 bases and 5 bases respectively, with 20 bases between them. CDR3: CASSVEDRPPQFYGYTF. In DNA, the CDR3 is TGTGCCAGCAGCGTAGAAGACAGGCCTCCACAATTTTATGGCTACACCTTC.

The chain carries TRBV5-1 and TRBJ2-3; 12 bases map to TRBD2. After removal of 4 bases from V and 8 bases from J, the junction contained 8 bases not matched to a gene. There are 15 residues in the CDR3. Per germline, CDR1 SGHRS and CDR2 YFSETQ. The CDR3 DNA sequence: TGCGCCAGCAGCCCGCTAGCGGGGGGGCAGGCTACGCAGTATTTT. The encoded protein is CASSPLAGGQATQYF.

This chain links TRBV12-5 with TRBJ2-7; D may be TRBD1 (5 bases). The germline CDR1 and CDR2 sequences are LGHNT and FRNRAP. With 8 bases removed from V and 0 bases from J, the gap between germline ends came to 11 bases. This CDR3 is 13 amino acids long. The CDR3 region has the DNA TGTGCTAGTTCTTTTGACAGCTCCTACGAGCAGTACTTC. It codes for CASSFDSSYEQYF. Complete variable domain (other parts from reference TRBV12-5 and TRBJ2-7): DARVTQTPRHKVTEMGQEVTMRCQPILGHNTVFWYRQTMMQGLELLAYFRNRAPLDDSGMPKDRFSAEMPDATLATLKIQPSEPRDSAVYFCASSFDSSYEQYFGPGTRLTVT.

The rearrangement joins TRBV6-4 to TRBJ1-1; D may be TRBD1 (5 bases). The CDR3 is made up of 13 amino acids. Germline V CDR1 and CDR2: MRHNA, SNTAGT. Deletions cut 6 bases from V and 1 base from J, with 9 bases between. CDR3 sequence reads: CASSGQPNTEAFF. The CDR3 nucleotides are TGTGCCAGCAGCGGACAACCGAACACTGAAGCTTTCTTT.

This clone appeared once. V usage is TRBV28 and J usage is TRBJ1-1; D not resolved. Trimming left V 1 base short and J 10 bases short, with 7 bases between. CDR1 is MDHEN and CDR2 is SYDVKM in the germline V gene. The CDR3 is 11 residues long. CDR3 residues: CASSLSERAFF. CDR3 in DNA: TGTGCCAGCAGTTTATCCGAGAGAGCTTTCTTT.

The rearrangement links TRBV7-2 to TRBJ1-3, with TRBD1 identical over 7 bases. V was clipped by 6 bases and J by 4 bases; unmatched bases: 9. Per the germline V gene, CDR1 is SGHTA and CDR2 is FQGNSA. The CDR3 spans 15 residues. CDR3 sequence (DNA): TGTGCCAGCAGTTACAGGGGCTTGGGGGGAAACACCATATATTTT. This codes for CASSYRGLGGNTIYF.

This rearrangement joins TRBV5-1 to TRBJ1-1; 10 positions match TRBD1. The CDR3 is made up of 14 amino acids. The ends lost 3 bases at V and 4 bases at J; junction bases unmatched: 3. Germline V gene sequence: CDR1 SGHRS, CDR2 YFSETQ. The CDR3 DNA follows: TGCGCCAGCAGCTGGACAGGGGGAGGCACTGAAGCTTTCTTT. Protein: CASSWTGGGTEAFF.

The V and J genes are TRBV3-1 (or the pseudogene TRBV3-2) and TRBJ2-3; the match to TRBD1 covers 7 bases. The CDR3 consists of 17 residues. The germline CDR1 and CDR2 sequences are LGHDT and YNNKEL (reference sequence). Losses at the gene ends were 1 base for V and 3 bases for J; bases not matched to a gene: 10. CDR3 nucleotides: TGTGCCAGCAGCCAAGGGCCGACAGGGATTGAAACAGATACGCAGTATTTT. Its protein is CASSQGPTGIETDTQYF.

The rearrangement uses TRBV6-5 and TRBJ2-5; D is unresolved. Germline CDR1 MNHEY, CDR2 SVGAGI. Trimming shortened V by 6 bases and J by 1 base, and 6 bases separated the two germline ends. CDR3 size: 12 residues. CDR3 loop: CASRPLQETQYF. The CDR3 DNA sequence: TGTGCCAGCAGACCACTCCAAGAGACCCAGTACTTC.

In this sample, this clone turned up a few times. The J gene is TRBJ1-1, the V gene TRBV11-3, with TRBD1 as a possible D gene (5 bases). V was pared by 5 bases and J by 9 bases, with 13 bases between. The CDR3 is 12 residues long. Germline lookup yields CDR1 SGHNT and CDR2 YENEEA. The CDR3 bases are TGTGCCAGCAGCATTGGCAGGGTGCAAGCTTTCTTT. This sequence encodes CASSIGRVQAFF.

J is TRBJ1-4 and V is TRBV2, with a weak D call TRBD1 (6 bases). CDR1 SNHLY and CDR2 FYNNEI come from the germline V gene. Trimming removed 6 bases from V and 7 bases from J, with 18 bases in between. The CDR3 loop spans 15 amino acids. CDR3 nucleotides: TGTGCCAGCAGCCGGAACAGGGCCGATGGTGAAAAACTGTTTTTT. Its translation: CASSRNRADGEKLFF. The variable domain in full, with the rest retrieved from reference TRBV2 and TRBJ1-4, is EPEVTQTPSHQVTQMGQEVILRCVPISNHLYFYWYRQILGQKVEFLVSFYNNEISEKSEIFDDQFSVERPDGSNFTLKIRSTKLEDSAMYFCASSRNRADGEKLFFGSGTQLSVL.

This chain uses TRBV5-4 with TRBJ1-4, with TRBD1 matching 8 bases. This CDR3 contains 16 residues. Germline-derived CDR1 and CDR2 are SGHNT and YYREEE (reference sequence). The trim removed 4 bases at V and 3 bases at J, leaving 8 bases unmatched. The CDR3 is CASSPGQGSANEKLFF. The DNA for the CDR3 is TGTGCCAGCAGCCCCGGACAGGGATCAGCTAATGAAAAACTGTTTTTT.

The rearrangement links TRBV7-9 to TRBJ1-6; 7 bases line up with TRBD1. This CDR3 comprises 14 residues. Germline V CDR1 and CDR2: SEHNR, FQNEAQ (reference sequence). The trim removed 5 bases at V and 10 bases at J, leaving 8 bases unmatched. The CDR3 loop reads CASSPQGTESPLHF. The DNA for the CDR3 is TGTGCCAGCAGCCCACAGGGGACAGAGTCACCCCTCCACTTT.

In this sample, this clone turned up once. The V gene is TRBV11-3, the J gene TRBJ2-2; no clear D. Germline CDR1 is SGHNT and CDR2 is YENEEA. This CDR3 has 13 amino acids. V dropped 6 bases and J dropped 4 bases, with 9 bases sitting between them. The CDR3 region has the DNA TGTGCCAGCAGGATAGATAGCACCGGGGAGCTGTTTTTT. Amino acids: CASRIDSTGELFF.

This chain links TRBV5-6 with TRBJ1-4; D is uncertain. This CDR3 region has 14 residues. With 2 bases removed from V and 8 bases from J, the gap between germline ends came to 13 bases. Germline V gene data show CDR1 as SGHDT and CDR2 as YYEEEE. CDR3 DNA: TGTGCCAGCAGCTTTGAATTGGAGGAGGAAAAACTGTTTTTT. It codes for CASSFELEEEKLFF.

This chain joins TRBV23-1 and TRBJ1-6; 9 nucleotides line up with TRBD1. TRBV23-1 is assigned to the ORF class and has an uncertain function. Germline trimming cut 2 bases from V and 10 bases from J; bases unmatched to any gene: 12. The length of the CDR3 is 17 residues. The CDR3 loop reads CASSQVGQGMCGSPLHF. The CDR3 DNA reads as TGCGCCAGCAGTCAAGTGGGACAGGGTATGTGTGGGTCACCCCTCCACTTT.